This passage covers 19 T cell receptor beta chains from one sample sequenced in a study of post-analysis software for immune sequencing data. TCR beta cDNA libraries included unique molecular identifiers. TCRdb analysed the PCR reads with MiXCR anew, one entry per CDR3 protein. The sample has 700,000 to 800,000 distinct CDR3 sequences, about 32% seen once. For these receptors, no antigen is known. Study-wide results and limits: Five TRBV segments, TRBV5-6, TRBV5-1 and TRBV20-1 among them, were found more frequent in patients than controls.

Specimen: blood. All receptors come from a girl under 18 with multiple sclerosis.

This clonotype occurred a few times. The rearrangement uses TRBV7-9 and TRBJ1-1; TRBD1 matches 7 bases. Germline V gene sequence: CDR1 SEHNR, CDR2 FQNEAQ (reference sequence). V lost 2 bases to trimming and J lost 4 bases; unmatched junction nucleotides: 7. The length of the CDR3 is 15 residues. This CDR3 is CASSLSGGGGTEAFF. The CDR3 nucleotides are TGTGCCAGCAGCTTATCAGGGGGTGGTGGCACTGAAGCTTTCTTT.

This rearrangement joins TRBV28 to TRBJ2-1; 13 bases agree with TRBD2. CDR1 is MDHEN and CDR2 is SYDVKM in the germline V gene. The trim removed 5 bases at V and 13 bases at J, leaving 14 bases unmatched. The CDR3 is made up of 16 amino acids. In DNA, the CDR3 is TGTGCCAGCAGTAGGCCGGGACTAGCGGGGTCTGAGACCCAGTTCTTC. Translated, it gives CASSRPGLAGSETQFF.

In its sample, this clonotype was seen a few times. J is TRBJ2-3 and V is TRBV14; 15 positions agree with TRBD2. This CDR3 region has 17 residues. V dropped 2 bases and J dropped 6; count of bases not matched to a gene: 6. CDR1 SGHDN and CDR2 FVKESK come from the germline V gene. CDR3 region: CASSQPGLAGGPDTQYF. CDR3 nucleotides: TGTGCCAGCAGCCAACCGGGACTAGCGGGAGGTCCGGATACGCAGTATTTT. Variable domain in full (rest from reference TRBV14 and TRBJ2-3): EAGVTQFPSHSVIEKGQTVTLRCDPISGHDNLYWYRRVMGKEIKFLLHFVKESKQDESGMPNNRFLAERTGGTYSTLKVQPAELEDSGVYFCASSQPGLAGGPDTQYFGPGTRLTVL.

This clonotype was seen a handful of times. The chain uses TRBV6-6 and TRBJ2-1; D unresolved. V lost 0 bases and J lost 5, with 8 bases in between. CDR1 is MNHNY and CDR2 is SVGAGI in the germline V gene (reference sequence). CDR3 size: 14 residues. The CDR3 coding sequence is TGTGCCAGCAGTTACTCTGACGGACACAATGAGCAGTTCTTC. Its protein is CASSYSDGHNEQFF.

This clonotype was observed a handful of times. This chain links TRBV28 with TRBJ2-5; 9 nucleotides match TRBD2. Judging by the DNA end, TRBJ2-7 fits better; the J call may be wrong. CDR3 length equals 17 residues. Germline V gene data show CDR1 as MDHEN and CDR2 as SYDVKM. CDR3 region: CASSPPRGGRDSHEQYF. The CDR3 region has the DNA TGTGCCAGCAGTCCGCCGAGGGGCGGGAGGGATTCCCACGAGCAGTACTTC.

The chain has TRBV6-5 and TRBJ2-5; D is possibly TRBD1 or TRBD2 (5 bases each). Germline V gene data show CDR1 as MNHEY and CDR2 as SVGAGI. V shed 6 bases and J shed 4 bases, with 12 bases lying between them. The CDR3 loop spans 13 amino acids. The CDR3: CASRYGAPETQYF. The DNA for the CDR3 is TGTGCCAGCAGGTACGGGGCTCCAGAGACCCAGTACTTC.

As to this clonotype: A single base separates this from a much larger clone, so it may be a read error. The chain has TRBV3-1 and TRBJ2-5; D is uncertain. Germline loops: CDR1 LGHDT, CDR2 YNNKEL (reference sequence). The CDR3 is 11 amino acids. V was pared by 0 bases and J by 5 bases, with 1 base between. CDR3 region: CASSQDETQYF. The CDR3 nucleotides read TGTGCCAGCAGCCAAGATGAGACCCAGTACTTC.

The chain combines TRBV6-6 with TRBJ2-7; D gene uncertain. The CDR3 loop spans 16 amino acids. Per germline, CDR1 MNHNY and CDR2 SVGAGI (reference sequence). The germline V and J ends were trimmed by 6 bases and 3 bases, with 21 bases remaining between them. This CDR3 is CASSTTGPLESYEQYF. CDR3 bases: TGTGCCAGCAGCACCACCGGGCCTCTCGAGAGCTACGAGCAGTACTTC.

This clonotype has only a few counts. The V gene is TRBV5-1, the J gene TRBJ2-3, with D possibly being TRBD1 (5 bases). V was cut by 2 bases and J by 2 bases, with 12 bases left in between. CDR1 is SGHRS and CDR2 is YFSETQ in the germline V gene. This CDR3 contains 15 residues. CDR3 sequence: CASSFKQAVTDTQYF. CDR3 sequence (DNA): TGCGCCAGCAGCTTTAAACAGGCGGTCACAGATACGCAGTATTTT.

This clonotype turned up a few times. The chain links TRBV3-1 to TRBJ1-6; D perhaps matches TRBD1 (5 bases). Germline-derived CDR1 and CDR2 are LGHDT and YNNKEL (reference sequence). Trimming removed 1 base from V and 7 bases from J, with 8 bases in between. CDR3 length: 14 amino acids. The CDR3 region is CASSQGQMNSPLHF. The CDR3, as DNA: TGTGCCAGCAGCCAAGGACAGATGAATTCACCCCTCCACTTT.

This CDR3 is CSQNSGTNSYEQYF. The CDR3 region has the DNA TGCAGTCAAAATAGCGGGACTAACTCCTACGAGCAGTACTTC. The chain combines TRBV20-1 with TRBJ2-7; 8 bases fit TRBD2. Germline values: CDR1 DFQATT, CDR2 SNEGSKA (reference sequence). The CDR3 totals 14 residues. V trimming: 8 bases; J trimming: 0 bases; junction bases outside the gene matches: 9.

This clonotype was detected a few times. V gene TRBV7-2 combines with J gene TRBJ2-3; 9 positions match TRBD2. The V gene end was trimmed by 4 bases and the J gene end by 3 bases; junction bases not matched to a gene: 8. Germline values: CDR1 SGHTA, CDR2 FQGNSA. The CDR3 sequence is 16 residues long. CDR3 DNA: TGTGCCAGCAGCTATATAAGAAGCGGGAGGACAGATACGCAGTATTTT. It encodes CASSYIRSGRTDTQYF.

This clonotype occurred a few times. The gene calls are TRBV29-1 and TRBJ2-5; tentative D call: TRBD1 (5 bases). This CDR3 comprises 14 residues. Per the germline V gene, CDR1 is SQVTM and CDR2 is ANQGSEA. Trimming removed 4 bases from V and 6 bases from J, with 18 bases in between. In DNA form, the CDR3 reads TGCAGCGTTGCTCGGACAAGGAATATGAAGACCCAGTACTTC. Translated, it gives CSVARTRNMKTQYF.

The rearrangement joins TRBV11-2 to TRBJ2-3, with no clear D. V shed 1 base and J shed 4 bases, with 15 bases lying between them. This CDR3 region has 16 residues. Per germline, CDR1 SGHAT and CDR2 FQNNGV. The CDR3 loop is CASSLGQTTQADTQYF. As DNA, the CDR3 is TGTGCCAGCAGCTTAGGTCAGACGACTCAAGCAGATACGCAGTATTTT.

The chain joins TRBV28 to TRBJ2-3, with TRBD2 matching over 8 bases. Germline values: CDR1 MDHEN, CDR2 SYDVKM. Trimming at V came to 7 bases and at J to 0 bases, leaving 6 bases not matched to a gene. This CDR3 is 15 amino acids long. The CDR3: CASTYQRGSTDTQYF. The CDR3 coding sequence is TGTGCCAGCACCTACCAGCGGGGGAGCACAGATACGCAGTATTTT.

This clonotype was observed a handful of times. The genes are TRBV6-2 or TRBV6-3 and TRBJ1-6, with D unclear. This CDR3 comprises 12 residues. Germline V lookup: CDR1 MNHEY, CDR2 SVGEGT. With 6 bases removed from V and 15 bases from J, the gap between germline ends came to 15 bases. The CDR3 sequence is CASREVGRILHF. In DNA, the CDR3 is TGTGCCAGCAGAGAAGTTGGGCGTATCCTCCACTTT.

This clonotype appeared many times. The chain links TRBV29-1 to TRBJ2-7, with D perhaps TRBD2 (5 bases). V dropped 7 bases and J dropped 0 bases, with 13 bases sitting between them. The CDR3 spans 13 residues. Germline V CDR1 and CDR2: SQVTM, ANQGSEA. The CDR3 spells CSAAGLNSYEQYF. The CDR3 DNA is TGCAGCGCCGCTGGACTGAACTCCTACGAGCAGTACTTC.

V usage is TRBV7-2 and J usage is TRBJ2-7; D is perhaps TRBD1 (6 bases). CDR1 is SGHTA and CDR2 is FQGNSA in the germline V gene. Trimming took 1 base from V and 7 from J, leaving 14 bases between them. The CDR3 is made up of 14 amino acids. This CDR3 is CASSLVVRGSEQYF. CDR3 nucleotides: TGTGCCAGCAGCTTAGTCGTCAGGGGAAGTGAGCAGTACTTC.

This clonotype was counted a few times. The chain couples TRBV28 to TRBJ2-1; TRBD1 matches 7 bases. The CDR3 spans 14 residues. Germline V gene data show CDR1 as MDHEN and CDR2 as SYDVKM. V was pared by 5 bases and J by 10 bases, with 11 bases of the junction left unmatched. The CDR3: CASSATGFNGEQFF. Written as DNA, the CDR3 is TGTGCCAGCAGTGCGACAGGGTTCAACGGAGAGCAGTTCTTC.